These 21 T cell receptor beta chains came from one sample sequenced in a study of blood T cells in healthy people across ages. Through a sample-barcoded 5' primer and a J-beta primer mix, a second PCR was run for roughly 6 to 11 cycles. From the 5' RACE reads, TCRdb called clonotypes with MiXCR, one entry per CDR3 protein. This table has over 1,500,000 distinct CDR3 sequences, roughly two fifths appearing once. The sequencing input was blood. These receptors were collected from a human donor in good health.

The chain uses TRBV4-1 and TRBJ2-1; TRBD1 matches at 7 bases. The CDR3 is 16 amino acids. Germline assignment: CDR1 MGHRA and CDR2 YSYEKL. Trimming took 0 bases from V and 7 from J; bases not matched to a gene: 9. The CDR3 DNA reads TGCGCCAGCAGCCAAGAAGGGCGGACAGGTTTGAATGAGCAGTTCTTC. Protein product: CASSQEGRTGLNEQFF.

This clonotype was observed at least ten times. The chain uses TRBV2 and TRBJ2-3; D unclear. Germline values: CDR1 SNHLY, CDR2 FYNNEI. The CDR3 length is 14 residues. V dropped 9 bases and J dropped 0 bases, with 13 bases sitting between them. The CDR3 DNA is TGTGCCAGGAATCCGGAACTAAGCACAGATACGCAGTATTTT. Translation gives CARNPELSTDTQYF.

This clonotype was observed a single time. The rearrangement links TRBV10-3 to TRBJ2-5, with 12 bases matching TRBD2. The CDR3 contains 14 residues. Germline CDR1 and CDR2: ENHRY and SYGVKD. Germline trimming cut 6 bases from V and 3 bases from J; bases unmatched to any gene: 2. The CDR3 nucleotides are TGTGCCATCAGGCGGACTAGCGGGGAAGAGACCCAGTACTTC. It specifies CAIRRTSGEETQYF.

This clonotype has only one observation. This CDR3 is missing its conserved last phenylalanine or tryptophan, likely due to a read error. The chain recombines TRBV6-6 with TRBJ2-3; D not resolved. Between the trimmed V and J ends, which lost 0 bases and 4 bases, there was a span of 11 bases. From germline, CDR1 is MNHNY and CDR2 SVGAGI (reference sequence). The CDR3 is 15 residues long. The CDR3 here is CASSYSSGEADTQYC. The CDR3 DNA is TGTGCCAGCAGTTACTCTAGTGGCGAAGCAGATACGCAGTATTGT.

This clonotype was seen a handful of times. V and J are TRBV20-1 and TRBJ1-6; TRBD1 matches 9 bases. The CDR3 covers 13 residues. J was trimmed by 9 bases and V by 3 bases; bases with no gene match: 3. The germline CDR1 and CDR2 sequences are DFQATT and SNEGSKA (reference sequence). The CDR3, as DNA: TGCAGTGCTAGGGACAGGGGTAGTTCACCCCTCCACTTT. Its translation: CSARDRGSSPLHF.

J is TRBJ2-3 and V is TRBV11-2; TRBD2 agrees at 7 bases. The germline V gene has CDR1 SGHAT and CDR2 FQNNGV. The CDR3 consists of 17 residues. The V gene end was trimmed by 6 bases and the J gene end by 0 bases; junction bases not matched to a gene: 12. CDR3 protein: CASSSLRLARSTDTQYF. The CDR3 coding sequence is TGTGCCAGCAGTTCTCTTCGACTAGCTCGTAGCACAGATACGCAGTATTTT.

The chain has TRBV5-1 and TRBJ1-2; D is ambiguous. V lost 0 bases and J lost 6, with 12 bases in between. In germline, CDR1 is SGHRS, CDR2 YFSETQ. This CDR3 has 14 amino acids. The CDR3 sequence is CASSLVGHGNGYTF. CDR3 in DNA: TGCGCCAGCAGCTTGGTCGGGCACGGAAATGGCTACACCTTC.

The chain joins TRBV7-6 to TRBJ1-6, with a tentative D call TRBD1 (6 bases). The CDR3 has 13 amino acids. V lost 5 bases and J 7 bases, leaving 9 bases between the germline ends. In germline, CDR1 is SGHVS, CDR2 FNYEAQ. For the CDR3, the DNA is TGTGCCAGCAGCATTGGACAGAATTCACCCCTCCACTTT. It encodes CASSIGQNSPLHF.

This clonotype was counted between two and nine times. The chain combines TRBV24-1 with TRBJ2-4; D is unclear. V shed 3 bases and J shed 13 bases, with 9 bases lying between them. The CDR3 loop spans 11 amino acids. Per the germline V gene, CDR1 is KGHDR and CDR2 is SFDVKD. As DNA, the CDR3 is TGTGCCACCAGTGATAGGGTTACCCAGTACTTC. Its protein product is CATSDRVTQYF.

The genes are TRBV20-1 and TRBJ2-5, with TRBD1 matching 8 bases. The end of the DNA is better explained by TRBJ2-7, so the J call may be wrong. This CDR3 is built from 14 residues. The germline V gene encodes CDR1 DFQATT and CDR2 SNEGSKA (reference sequence). The CDR3, as DNA: TGCAGTGCTAGATCGCGACAGGGGTTGAACGAGCAGTACTTC. Protein product: CSARSRQGLNEQYF.

This clonotype was seen a few times. The V and J genes are TRBV29-1 and TRBJ2-6, with a weak D call TRBD1 (5 bases). Germline V lookup: CDR1 SQVTM, CDR2 ANQGSEA. The V and J ends lost 5 bases and 4 bases respectively, with 21 bases between them. There are 17 residues in the CDR3. The CDR3 region is CSVLSPNPRTGANVLTF. CDR3 nucleotides: TGCAGCGTTCTCTCCCCTAACCCCAGGACAGGGGCCAACGTCCTGACTTTC.

The rearrangement links TRBV27 to TRBJ2-1; 8 bases map to TRBD1. V was clipped by 4 bases and J by 9 bases; unmatched bases: 11. The CDR3 is made up of 15 amino acids. The germline V gene has CDR1 MNHEY and CDR2 SMNVEV (reference sequence). The CDR3 nucleotides are TGTGCCAGCAGTTCTTCAGGGGGCCTCGGGCCTGAGCAGTTCTTC. It translates to CASSSSGGLGPEQFF.

V and J are TRBV29-1 and TRBJ2-2; 7 nucleotides agree with TRBD1. V lost 4 bases and J lost 4; bases outside the gene matches: 3. The CDR3 totals 13 residues. Germline CDR1 reads SQVTM; CDR2 reads ANQGSEA. The CDR3 sequence: CSVATGTTGELFF. For the CDR3, the DNA is TGCAGCGTTGCGACAGGGACCACCGGGGAGCTGTTTTTT.

Only a few counts were recorded for this clonotype. The chain is built from TRBV12-3 or TRBV12-4 and TRBJ1-2, with 8 bases that match TRBD1. CDR3 length equals 13 residues. After removal of 2 bases from V and 7 bases from J, the junction contained 3 bases not matched to a gene. Written as DNA, the CDR3 is TGTGCCAGCAGTTTATCGCAGGGGGCTGGCTACACCTTC. Translation: CASSLSQGAGYTF.

This rearrangement joins TRBV18 to TRBJ1-6; D not certain. Germline CDR1 and CDR2: KGHSH and LQKENI. V shed 3 bases and J shed 0 bases, with 9 bases lying between them. This CDR3 comprises 16 residues. CDR3 DNA sequence: TGTGCCAGCTCACCCGGCCCGAGCTCCTATAATTCACCCCTCCACTTT. Protein: CASSPGPSSYNSPLHF. The full variable domain, rest sourced from reference TRBV18 and TRBJ1-6, is NAGVMQNPRHLVRRRGQEARLRCSPMKGHSHVYWYRQLPEEGLKFMVYLQKENIIDESGMPKERFSAEFPKEGPSILRIQQVVRGDSAAYFCASSPGPSSYNSPLHFGNGTRLTVT.

In nucleotides, the CDR3 is TGTGCCAGCAGCCAAGATCTCGGGGGTAGCGGGGGGGAAGAGACCCAGTACTTC. The encoded protein is CASSQDLGGSGGEETQYF. The V call is TRBV4-2, the J call TRBJ2-5; 11 bases agree with TRBD2. CDR3 size: 18 residues. With V trimmed by 0 bases and J by 3 bases, 9 bases remained unmatched. CDR1 LGHNA and CDR2 YNFKEQ come from the germline V gene.

The CDR3 DNA reads TGTGCCAGCAGCGGCTCGCGGACCCAAGAGACCCAGTACTTC. Translating gives CASSGSRTQETQYF. The chain recombines TRBV9 with TRBJ2-5, with D unclear. Germline CDR1 and CDR2: SGDLS and YYNGEE. Trimming took off 3 bases at V and 1 base at J, with 10 bases between the two ends. The CDR3 loop spans 14 amino acids.

This clonotype was seen only a few times. The genes are TRBV28 and TRBJ2-7; D remains unclear. V lost 5 bases and J 3 bases, leaving 26 bases between the germline ends. The CDR3 covers 18 residues. CDR1 and CDR2 from the germline V gene are MDHEN and SYDVKM. The DNA of the CDR3 is TGTGCCAGCAGTCGACCAGCCGCAGGTTCTCCCCCACTCTACGAGCAGTACTTC. Residues: CASSRPAAGSPPLYEQYF.

This clonotype showed up just a few times. V gene TRBV15 combines with J gene TRBJ1-2; D unclear. V lost 9 bases and J 10 bases, leaving 9 bases between the germline ends. The CDR3 has 9 amino acids. The germline V gene encodes CDR1 LNHNV and CDR2 YYDKDF (reference sequence). The CDR3, as DNA: TGTGCCACACCAGGCACCTACACCTTC. Translated: CATPGTYTF.

This sequence joins TRBV2 and TRBJ1-1, with D tentatively TRBD1 (5 bases). Trimming took 6 bases from V and 3 from J, leaving 17 bases between them. CDR1 is SNHLY and CDR2 is FYNNEI in the germline V gene. CDR3 length: 15 amino acids. The CDR3 reads CASRVEGRGDTEAFF. In DNA, the CDR3 is TGTGCCAGCAGGGTGGAGGGGAGAGGGGACACTGAAGCTTTCTTT.

This clonotype was found a few times. The rearrangement links TRBV6-6 to TRBJ2-4; 7 nucleotides line up with TRBD1. The CDR3 loop spans 14 amino acids. Per germline, CDR1 MNHNY and CDR2 SVGAGI (reference sequence). J gave up 7 bases and V 7 bases, and 10 bases lay outside the gene matches. The CDR3 is CASKKGTEENIQYF. The CDR3 bases are TGTGCCAGCAAAAAAGGGACAGAGGAGAACATTCAGTACTTC.